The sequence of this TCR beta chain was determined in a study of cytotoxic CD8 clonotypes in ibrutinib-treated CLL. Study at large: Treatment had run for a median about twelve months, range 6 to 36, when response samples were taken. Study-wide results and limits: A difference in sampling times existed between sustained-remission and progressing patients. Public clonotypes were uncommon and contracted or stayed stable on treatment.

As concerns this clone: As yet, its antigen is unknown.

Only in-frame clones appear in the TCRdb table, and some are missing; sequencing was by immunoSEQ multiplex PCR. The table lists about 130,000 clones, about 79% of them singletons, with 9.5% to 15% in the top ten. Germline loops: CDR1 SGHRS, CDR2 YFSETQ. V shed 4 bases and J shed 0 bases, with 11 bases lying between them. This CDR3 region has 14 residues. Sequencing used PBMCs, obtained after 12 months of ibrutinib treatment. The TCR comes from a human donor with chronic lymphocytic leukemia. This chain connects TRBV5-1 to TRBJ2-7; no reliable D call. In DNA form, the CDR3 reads TGCGCCAGCAGCCCGGACGGTCCCTCCTACGAGCAGTACTTC. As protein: CASSPDGPSYEQYF.